One T cell receptor beta chain is described in this entry. The assay was immunoSEQ multiplex PCR, and TCRdb's table has in-frame clones only and misses some. The data show fewer than 300,000 clones, 65% to 90% seen once. This entry is derived from a study of blood T cell repertoires in COVID-19. Across the whole study: Specimens from acute and convalescent COVID-19 originated in the United States, Italy and Spain.

Germline trimming cut 7 bases from V and 2 bases from J; bases unmatched to any gene: 9. The germline V gene has CDR1 SNHLY and CDR2 FYNNEI. The CDR3 is 16 residues long. This clonotype was sampled from a man aged 45-65 years with active or convalescent COVID-19. What was sequenced was peripheral blood. V gene TRBV2 combines with J gene TRBJ2-1; 9 nucleotides line up with TRBD2. The CDR3 DNA reads as TGTGCCAGCATCGAGACCTCTAGCGGGACCTACAATGAGCAGTTCTTC. Translated: CASIETSSGTYNEQFF.